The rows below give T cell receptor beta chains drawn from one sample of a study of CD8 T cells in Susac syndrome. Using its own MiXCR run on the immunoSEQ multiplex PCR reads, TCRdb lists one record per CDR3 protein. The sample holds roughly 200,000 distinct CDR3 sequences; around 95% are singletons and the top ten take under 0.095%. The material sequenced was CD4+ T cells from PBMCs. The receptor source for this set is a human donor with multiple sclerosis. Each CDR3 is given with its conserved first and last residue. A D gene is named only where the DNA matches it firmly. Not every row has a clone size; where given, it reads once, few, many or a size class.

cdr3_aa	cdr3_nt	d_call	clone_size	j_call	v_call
CASSSRGLAGRSYEQYF	TGTGCCAGCAGCTCGAGAGGACTAGCGGGGAGATCCTACGAGCAGTACTTC	TRBD2	-	TRBJ2-7	TRBV6-1
CASIPDSRALGTEAFF	TGTGCCAGTATTCCGGACTCCAGGGCCCTCGGCACTGAAGCTTTCTTT	-	-	TRBJ1-1	TRBV19
CAISESDGSGGYTF	TGTGCCATCAGTGAGAGCGACGGGTCGGGTGGCTACACCTTC	-	-	TRBJ1-2	TRBV10-3
CASRGGPGELFF	TGTGCCAGCAGAGGGGGCCCCGGGGAGCTGTTTTTT	TRBD1	few	TRBJ2-2	TRBV28
CASSPRRDSVHTIYF	TGTGCCAGCAGCCCCCGCCGAGACAGTGTCCACACCATATATTTT	-	-	TRBJ1-3	TRBV3-1
CSVDASGGIDTQYF	TGCAGCGTTGATGCTAGCGGGGGGATTGATACGCAGTATTTT	TRBD2	-	TRBJ2-3	TRBV29-1
CSARGFRGSGYEQYF	TGCAGTGCTAGAGGCTTTCGGGGGTCGGGCTACGAGCAGTACTTC	-	-	TRBJ2-7	TRBV20-1
CASSPGTSQDTQYF	TGTGCCAGCAGCCCTGGGACTAGTCAAGATACGCAGTATTTT	TRBD2	-	TRBJ2-3	TRBV4-2
CSVRPTSGTEAFF	TGCAGCGTACGACCTACCAGCGGGACTGAAGCTTTCTTT	-	-	TRBJ1-1	TRBV29-1
CASSLVGGARVTEAFF	TGTGCCAGCAGCCTCGTAGGCGGGGCTCGGGTCACTGAAGCTTTCTTT	-	-	TRBJ1-1	TRBV3-1
CASSVGTSTEDTQYF	TGTGCCAGCAGCGTCGGGACTAGCACTGAGGATACGCAGTATTTT	TRBD2	-	TRBJ2-3	TRBV9
CASSLDSEAFF	TGTGCCAGCAGCTTAGACAGTGAAGCTTTCTTT	-	-	TRBJ1-1	TRBV7-9
CASSSGPGMGPPQWNIQYF	TGTGCCAGCAGCTCCGGACCAGGAATGGGACCCCCACAATGGAACATTCAGTACTTC	-	-	TRBJ2-4	TRBV7-2
CSVTETGANVLTF	TGCAGCGTGACCGAAACTGGGGCCAACGTCCTGACTTTC	-	-	TRBJ2-6	TRBV29-1
CASSPRQGLTYEQYF	TGTGCCAGCTCACCACGACAGGGGCTTACCTACGAGCAGTACTTC	TRBD1	-	TRBJ2-7	TRBV18
CSVENTFQGDSYNEQFF	TGCAGCGTTGAAAACACCTTCCAGGGGGATTCCTACAATGAGCAGTTCTTC	TRBD1	-	TRBJ2-1	TRBV29-1
CASSRLATDTQYF	TGTGCCAGCAGCCGACTAGCTACAGATACGCAGTATTTT	TRBD2	-	TRBJ2-3	TRBV6-2/TRBV6-3
CSARDFRGSSYNEQFF	TGCAGTGCTAGAGATTTTCGCGGGAGCTCCTACAATGAGCAGTTCTTC	TRBD2	-	TRBJ2-1	TRBV20-1
CSAGQGGDINYGYTF	TGCAGTGCAGGTCAAGGGGGGGATATCAACTATGGCTACACCTTC	-	-	TRBJ1-2	TRBV20-1
CSAPEETQYF	TGCAGCGCGCCCGAAGAGACCCAGTACTTC	-	-	TRBJ2-5	TRBV20-1
CASSFRPSGAFF	TGTGCCAGCAGTTTTCGGCCCAGCGGGGCTTTCTTT	-	-	TRBJ1-1	TRBV12-3/TRBV12-4
CASSHIPSDQPQHF	TGTGCCAGCAGCCACATACCGTCAGATCAGCCCCAGCATTTT	-	-	TRBJ1-5	TRBV3-1
CSVRESSYEQYF	TGCAGCGTGCGGGAGAGCTCCTACGAGCAGTACTTC	TRBD2	-	TRBJ2-7	TRBV29-1
CSVIRGGHEQYF	TGCAGCGTTATAAGGGGCGGGCACGAGCAGTACTTC	-	-	TRBJ2-7	TRBV29-1
CAWSGWNTGELFF	TGTGCCTGGAGTGGGTGGAACACCGGGGAGCTGTTTTTT	-	-	TRBJ2-2	TRBV30
CASSALPQGARSPLHF	TGTGCCAGCAGCGCCCTCCCACAGGGGGCACGATCACCCCTCCACTTT	TRBD1	-	TRBJ1-6	TRBV9
CSARGQGFYEQYF	TGCAGTGCTAGAGGGCAGGGGTTCTACGAGCAGTACTTC	-	-	TRBJ2-7	TRBV20-1
CAWSVVDTQYF	TGTGCCTGGAGTGTGGTAGATACGCAGTATTTT	-	-	TRBJ2-3	TRBV30
CASSPGPDRPKNIQYF	TGTGCCAGCAGCCCCGGACCCGACAGGCCGAAAAACATTCAGTACTTC	-	-	TRBJ2-4	TRBV7-9
CATSRGGGGAPDTQYF	TGTGCCACCAGCAGAGGCGGCGGGGGGGCCCCAGATACGCAGTATTTT	TRBD2	-	TRBJ2-3	TRBV15
CASSGNNGPIPNTEAFF	TGTGCCAGCAGTGGGAATAATGGCCCGATCCCGAACACTGAAGCTTTCTTT	-	-	TRBJ1-1	TRBV7-8
CASSVMGTDQETQYF	TGTGCCAGCAGTGTCATGGGGACAGACCAAGAGACCCAGTACTTC	TRBD1	-	TRBJ2-5	TRBV6-1
CATSRVAGGFWTDTQYF	TGTGCCACCAGCAGAGTGGCGGGGGGGTTCTGGACAGATACGCAGTATTTT	TRBD2	once	TRBJ2-3	TRBV15
CASSPRLRSPPADTQYF	TGTGCCAGCAGCCCCCGCCTGCGCAGCCCCCCCGCAGATACGCAGTATTTT	-	-	TRBJ2-3	TRBV5-4
CSPRGGAGNEQFF	TGCAGTCCGAGGGGGGGCGCAGGGAATGAGCAGTTCTTC	-	-	TRBJ2-1	TRBV29-1
CATDDRNSPLHF	TGTGCCACCGATGACAGGAACTCACCCCTCCACTTT	-	-	TRBJ1-6	TRBV28
CASIRQGRVEGTEAFF	TGTGCCAGCATCCGACAGGGGAGAGTAGAGGGCACTGAAGCTTTCTTT	TRBD1	-	TRBJ1-1	TRBV6-1
CASRSEFQETQYF	TGTGCCAGTAGGAGTGAGTTCCAAGAGACCCAGTACTTC	-	-	TRBJ2-5	TRBV19
CASNSGTVQETQYF	TGTGCTTCGAATAGCGGGACAGTACAAGAGACCCAGTACTTC	-	-	TRBJ2-5	TRBV7-9
CASSYSVRTDEQFF	TGTGCCAGCAGTTACTCGGTCAGGACCGATGAGCAGTTCTTC	-	-	TRBJ2-1	TRBV6-2/TRBV6-3
CASSSSVPGLGFRGEQFF	TGTGCCAGCAGCTCCTCCGTACCGGGACTAGGCTTTCGGGGTGAGCAGTTCTTC	TRBD2	-	TRBJ2-1	TRBV3-1
CACHSNYEQYF	TGTGCCTGCCACTCCAACTACGAGCAGTACTTC	-	-	TRBJ2-7	TRBV30
CASSLIGDSPLHF	TGTGCCAGCAGCTTAATCGGGGATTCACCCCTCCACTTT	-	-	TRBJ1-6	TRBV13
CSAGRDRAYNEQFF	TGCAGCGCCGGGAGGGACAGGGCCTACAATGAGCAGTTCTTC	-	-	TRBJ2-1	TRBV29-1
CSVGDTLGEKLFF	TGCAGCGTTGGGGACACGTTAGGTGAAAAACTGTTTTTT	-	-	TRBJ1-4	TRBV29-1
CASSPPIPFSYNEQFF	TGTGCCAGCTCACCACCGATCCCGTTTTCCTACAATGAGCAGTTCTTC	-	-	TRBJ2-1	TRBV18
CASSQAAVHEQYF	TGTGCCAGCAGCCAAGCCGCTGTCCACGAGCAGTACTTC	-	-	TRBJ2-7	TRBV3-1
CASRDRGHLSGELFF	TGTGCCAGCAGAGACAGGGGGCATCTATCTGGGGAGCTGTTTTTT	TRBD1	once	TRBJ2-2	TRBV2